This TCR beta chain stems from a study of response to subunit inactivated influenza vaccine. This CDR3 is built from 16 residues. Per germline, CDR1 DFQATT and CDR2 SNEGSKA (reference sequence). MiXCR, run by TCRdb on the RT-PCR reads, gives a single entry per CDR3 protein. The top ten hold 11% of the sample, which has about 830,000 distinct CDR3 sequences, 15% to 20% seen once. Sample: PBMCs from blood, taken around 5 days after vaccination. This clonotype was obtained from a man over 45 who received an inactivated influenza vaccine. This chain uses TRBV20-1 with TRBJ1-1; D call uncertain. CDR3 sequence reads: CRAVATEGPRNTEAFF. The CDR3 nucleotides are TGCAGGGCGGTCGCGACTGAAGGGCCCCGGAACACTGAAGCTTTCTTT.